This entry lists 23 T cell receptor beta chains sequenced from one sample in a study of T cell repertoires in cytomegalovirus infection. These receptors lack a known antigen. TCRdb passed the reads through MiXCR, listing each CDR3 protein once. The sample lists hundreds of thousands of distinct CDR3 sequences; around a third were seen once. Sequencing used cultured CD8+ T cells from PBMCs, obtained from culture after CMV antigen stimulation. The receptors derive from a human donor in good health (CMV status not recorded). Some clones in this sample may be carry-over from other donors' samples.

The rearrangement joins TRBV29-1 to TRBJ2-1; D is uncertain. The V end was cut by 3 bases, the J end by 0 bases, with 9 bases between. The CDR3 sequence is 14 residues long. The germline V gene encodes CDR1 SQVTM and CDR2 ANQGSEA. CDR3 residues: CSVEASLSYNEQFF. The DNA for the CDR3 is TGCAGCGTTGAGGCCAGCCTCTCCTACAATGAGCAGTTCTTC.

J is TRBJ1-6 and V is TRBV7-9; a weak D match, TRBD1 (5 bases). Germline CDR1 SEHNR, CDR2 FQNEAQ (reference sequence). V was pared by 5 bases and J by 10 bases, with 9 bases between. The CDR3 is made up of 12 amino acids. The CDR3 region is CASSGGGSPLHF. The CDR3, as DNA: TGTGCCAGCAGCGGTGGGGGGTCACCCCTCCACTTT.

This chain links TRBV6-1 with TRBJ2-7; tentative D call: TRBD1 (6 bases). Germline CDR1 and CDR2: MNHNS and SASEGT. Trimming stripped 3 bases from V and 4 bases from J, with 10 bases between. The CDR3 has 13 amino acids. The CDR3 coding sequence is TGTGCCAGCAGTGAGGGACATCAGTACGAGCAGTACTTC. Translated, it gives CASSEGHQYEQYF.

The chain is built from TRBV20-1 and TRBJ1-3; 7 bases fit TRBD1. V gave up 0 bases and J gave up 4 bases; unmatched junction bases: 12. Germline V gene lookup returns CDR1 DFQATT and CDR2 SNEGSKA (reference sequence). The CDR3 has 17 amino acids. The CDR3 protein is CSARDRWTGGLGNTIYF. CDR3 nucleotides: TGCAGTGCTAGAGATAGGTGGACAGGAGGACTCGGAAACACCATATATTTT.

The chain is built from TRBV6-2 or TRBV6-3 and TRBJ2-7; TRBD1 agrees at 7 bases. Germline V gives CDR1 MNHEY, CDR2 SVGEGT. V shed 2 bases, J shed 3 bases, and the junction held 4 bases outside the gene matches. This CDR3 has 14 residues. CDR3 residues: CASSYGTEDYEQYV. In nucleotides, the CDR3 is TGTGCCAGCAGTTACGGGACAGAGGACTACGAGCAGTACGTC.

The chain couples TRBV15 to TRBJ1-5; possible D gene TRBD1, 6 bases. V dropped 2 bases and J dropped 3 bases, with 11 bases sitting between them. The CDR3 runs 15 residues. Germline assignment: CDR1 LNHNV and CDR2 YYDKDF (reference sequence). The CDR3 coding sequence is TGTGCCACCAGCAGATATGGACAGCCCAATCAGCCCCAGCATTTT. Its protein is CATSRYGQPNQPQHF. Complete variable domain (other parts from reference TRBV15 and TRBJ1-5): DAMVIQNPRYQVTQFGKPVTLSCSQTLNHNVMYWYQQKSSQAPKLLFHYYDKDFNNEADTPDNFQSRRPNTSFCFLDIRSPGLGDTAMYLCATSRYGQPNQPQHFGDGTRLSIL.

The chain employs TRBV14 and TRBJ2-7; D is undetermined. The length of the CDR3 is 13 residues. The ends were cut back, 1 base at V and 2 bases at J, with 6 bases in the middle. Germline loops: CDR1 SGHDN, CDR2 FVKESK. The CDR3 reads CASSQVAAYEQYF. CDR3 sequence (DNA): TGTGCCAGCAGCCAAGTCGCAGCCTACGAGCAGTACTTC.

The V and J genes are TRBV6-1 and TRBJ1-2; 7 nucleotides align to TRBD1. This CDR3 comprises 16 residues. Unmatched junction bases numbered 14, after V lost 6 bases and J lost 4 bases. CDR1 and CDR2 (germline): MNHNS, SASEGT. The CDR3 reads CASSLTGGQLSYGYTF. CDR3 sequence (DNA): TGTGCCAGCAGCCTTACTGGGGGACAGCTATCCTATGGCTACACCTTC.

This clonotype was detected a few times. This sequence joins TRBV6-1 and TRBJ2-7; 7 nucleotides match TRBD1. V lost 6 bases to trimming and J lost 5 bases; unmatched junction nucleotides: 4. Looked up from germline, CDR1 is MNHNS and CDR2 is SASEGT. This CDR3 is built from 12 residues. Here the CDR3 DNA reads TGTGCCAGCAGGGGGGACAGTCACGAGCAGTACTTC. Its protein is CASRGDSHEQYF.

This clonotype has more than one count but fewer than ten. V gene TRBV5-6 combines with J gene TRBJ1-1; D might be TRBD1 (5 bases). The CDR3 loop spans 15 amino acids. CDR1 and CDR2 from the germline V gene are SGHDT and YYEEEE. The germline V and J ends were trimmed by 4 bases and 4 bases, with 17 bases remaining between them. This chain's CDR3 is CASSILRERTTEAFF. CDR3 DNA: TGTGCCAGCAGCATTCTCAGGGAAAGGACCACTGAAGCTTTCTTT.

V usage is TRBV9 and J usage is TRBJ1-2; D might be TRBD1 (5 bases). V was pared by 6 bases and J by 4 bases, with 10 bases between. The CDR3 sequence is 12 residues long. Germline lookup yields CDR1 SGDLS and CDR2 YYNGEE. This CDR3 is CASNRGGYGYTF. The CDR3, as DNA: TGTGCCAGCAACCGGGGGGGCTATGGCTACACCTTC.

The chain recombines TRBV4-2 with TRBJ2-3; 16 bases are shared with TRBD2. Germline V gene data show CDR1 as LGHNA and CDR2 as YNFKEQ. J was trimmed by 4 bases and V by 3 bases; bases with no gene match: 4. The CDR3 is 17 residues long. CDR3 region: CASSQGLAGGAPDTQYF. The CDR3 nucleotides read TGTGCCAGCAGCCAGGGACTAGCGGGAGGGGCGCCAGATACGCAGTATTTT.

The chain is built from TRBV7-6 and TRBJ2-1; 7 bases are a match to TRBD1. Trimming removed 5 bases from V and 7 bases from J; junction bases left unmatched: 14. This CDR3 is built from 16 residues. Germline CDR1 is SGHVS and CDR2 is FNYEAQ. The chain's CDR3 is CASSPRDSLGLNEQFF. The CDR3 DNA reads TGTGCCAGCAGCCCACGGGACAGCTTAGGGCTGAATGAGCAGTTCTTC.

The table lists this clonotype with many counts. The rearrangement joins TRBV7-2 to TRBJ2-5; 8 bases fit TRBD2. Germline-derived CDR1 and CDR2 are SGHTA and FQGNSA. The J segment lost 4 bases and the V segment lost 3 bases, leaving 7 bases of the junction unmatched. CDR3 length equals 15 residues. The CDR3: CASSFWPGLGETQYF. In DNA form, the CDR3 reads TGTGCCAGCAGCTTTTGGCCGGGACTAGGAGAGACCCAGTACTTC.

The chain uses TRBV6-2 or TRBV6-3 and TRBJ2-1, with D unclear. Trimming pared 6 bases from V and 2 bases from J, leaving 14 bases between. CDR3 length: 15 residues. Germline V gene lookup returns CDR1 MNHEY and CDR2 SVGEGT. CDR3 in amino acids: CASRALEDAYNEQFF. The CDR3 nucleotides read TGTGCCAGCAGGGCCCTGGAAGACGCCTACAATGAGCAGTTCTTC.

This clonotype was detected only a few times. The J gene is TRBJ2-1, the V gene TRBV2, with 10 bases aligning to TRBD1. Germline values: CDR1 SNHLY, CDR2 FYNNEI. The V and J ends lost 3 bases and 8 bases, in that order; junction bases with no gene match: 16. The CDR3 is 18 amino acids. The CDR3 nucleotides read TGTGCCAGCAGTGATTGGAGAAATCGGGACAGGGGTCTTGATGAGCAGTTCTTC. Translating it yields CASSDWRNRDRGLDEQFF.

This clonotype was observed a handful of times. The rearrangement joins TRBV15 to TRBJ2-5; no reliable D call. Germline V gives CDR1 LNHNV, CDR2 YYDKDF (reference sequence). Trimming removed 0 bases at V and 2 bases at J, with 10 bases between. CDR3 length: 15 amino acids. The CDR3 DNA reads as TGTGCCACCAGCAGAGAATCGTCAGAACAAGAGACCCAGTACTTC. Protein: CATSRESSEQETQYF.

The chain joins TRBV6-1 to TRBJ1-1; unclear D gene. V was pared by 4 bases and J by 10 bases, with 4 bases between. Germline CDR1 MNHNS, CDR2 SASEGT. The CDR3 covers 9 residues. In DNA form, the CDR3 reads TGTGCCAGCAGTGGCTTAGCTTTCTTT. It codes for CASSGLAFF.

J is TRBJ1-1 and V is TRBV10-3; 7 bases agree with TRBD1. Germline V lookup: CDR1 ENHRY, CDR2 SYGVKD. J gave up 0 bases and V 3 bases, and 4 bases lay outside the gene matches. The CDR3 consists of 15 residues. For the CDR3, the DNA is TGTGCCATCAGTGAATGGGACAGCATGAACACTGAAGCTTTCTTT. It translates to CAISEWDSMNTEAFF.

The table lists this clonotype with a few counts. CDR3 nucleotides: TGTGCCAGCAGTTACGGGATAAACTACGAGCAGTACGTC. Protein product: CASSYGINYEQYV. The chain employs TRBV6-6 and TRBJ2-7; D remains unclear. This CDR3 comprises 13 residues. Between the trimmed V and J ends, which lost 2 bases and 3 bases, there was a span of 8 bases. Germline V gives CDR1 MNHNY, CDR2 SVGAGI (reference sequence).

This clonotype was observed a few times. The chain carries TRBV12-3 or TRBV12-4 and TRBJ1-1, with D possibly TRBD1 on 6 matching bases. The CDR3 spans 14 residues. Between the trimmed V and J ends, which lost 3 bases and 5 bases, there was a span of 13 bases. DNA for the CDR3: TGTGCCAGCAGTTTGGGACACCCCTTGACTGAAGCTTTCTTT. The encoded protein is CASSLGHPLTEAFF.

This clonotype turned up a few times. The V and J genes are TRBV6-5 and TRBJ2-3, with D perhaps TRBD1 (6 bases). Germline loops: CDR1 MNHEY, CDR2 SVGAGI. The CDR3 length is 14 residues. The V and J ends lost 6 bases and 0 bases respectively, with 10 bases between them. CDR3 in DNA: TGTGCCAGCAGGGACAGTATTAGCACAGATACGCAGTATTTT. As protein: CASRDSISTDTQYF.

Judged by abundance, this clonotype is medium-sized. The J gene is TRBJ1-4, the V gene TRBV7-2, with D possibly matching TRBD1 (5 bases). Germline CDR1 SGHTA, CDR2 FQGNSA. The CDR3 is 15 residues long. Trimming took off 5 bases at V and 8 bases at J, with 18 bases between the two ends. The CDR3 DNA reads TGTGCCAGCAGCCTTAGGGGATACCGACGGGAAAAACTGTTTTTT. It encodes CASSLRGYRREKLFF.